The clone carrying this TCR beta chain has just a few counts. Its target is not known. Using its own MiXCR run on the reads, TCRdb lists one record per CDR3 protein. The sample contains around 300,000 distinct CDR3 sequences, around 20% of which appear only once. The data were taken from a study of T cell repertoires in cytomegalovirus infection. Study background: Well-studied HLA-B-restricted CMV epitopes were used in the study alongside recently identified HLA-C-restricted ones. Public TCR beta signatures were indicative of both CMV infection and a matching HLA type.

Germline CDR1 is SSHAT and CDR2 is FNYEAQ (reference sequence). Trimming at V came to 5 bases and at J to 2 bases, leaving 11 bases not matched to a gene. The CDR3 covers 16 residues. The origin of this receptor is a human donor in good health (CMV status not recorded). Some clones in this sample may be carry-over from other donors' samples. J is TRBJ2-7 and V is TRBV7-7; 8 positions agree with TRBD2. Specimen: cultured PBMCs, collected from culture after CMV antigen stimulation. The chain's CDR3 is CASSLLAVAVTYEQYF. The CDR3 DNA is TGTGCCAGCAGCCTACTAGCGGTTGCAGTGACCTACGAGCAGTACTTC.